The source of this TCR beta chain is a study of T cells in localized non-small cell lung cancer. Overall study findings and caveats: When the top 100 tumor clones were examined, a median approximately 59 of them also appeared in the adjacent lung, which was paired and uninvolved. Uninvolved adjacent lung showed peak T cell clonality, exceeding tumor. Because only a single region of the tumor was sequenced, heterogeneity remains possible. Longer overall survival was associated with a higher density of T cells in the blood.

Points on this clone: Antigen specificity is unknown.

TCRdb keeps only in-frame clones here, not all; method: immunoSEQ multiplex PCR. This table has roughly 48,000 clones, around 77% appearing once. This CDR3 spans 14 amino acids. V was pared by 7 bases and J by 7 bases, with 17 bases between. Germline CDR1 and CDR2: MNHEY and SMNVEV (reference sequence). The chain couples TRBV27 to TRBJ1-5; a weak D match, TRBD1 (5 bases). The sequences come from peripheral blood, collected before any cancer treatment. The receptor was isolated from a man aged 40 to 69 with stage I squamous cell lung carcinoma. The CDR3 sequence is CASKPTEIAQPQHF. DNA of the CDR3: TGTGCCAGCAAGCCGACAGAGATTGCGCAGCCCCAGCATTTT.